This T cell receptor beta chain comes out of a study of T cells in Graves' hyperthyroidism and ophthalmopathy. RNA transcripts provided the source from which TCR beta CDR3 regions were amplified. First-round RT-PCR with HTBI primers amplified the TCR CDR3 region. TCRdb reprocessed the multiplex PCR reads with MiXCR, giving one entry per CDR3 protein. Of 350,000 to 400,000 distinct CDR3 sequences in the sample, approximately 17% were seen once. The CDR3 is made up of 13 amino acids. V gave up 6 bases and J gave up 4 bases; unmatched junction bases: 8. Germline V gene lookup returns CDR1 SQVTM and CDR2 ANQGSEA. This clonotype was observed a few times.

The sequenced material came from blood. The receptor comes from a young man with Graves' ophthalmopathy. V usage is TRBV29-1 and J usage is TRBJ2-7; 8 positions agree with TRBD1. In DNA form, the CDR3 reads TGCAGCGTCGCTGGACAGGGTCTGTACGAGCAGTACTTC. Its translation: CSVAGQGLYEQYF.